These T cell receptor beta chains were read from a single sample in a study of blood T cell repertoires in COVID-19. TCRdb keeps only in-frame clones here, not all; method: immunoSEQ multiplex PCR. This table holds about 280,000 clones, roughly 85% found once. Sequencing input: PBMCs or T cells enriched from blood (not recorded which). All receptors come from a woman aged 50 to 60 who had recovered from COVID-19. Each CDR3 is given with its conserved first and last residue. D genes are given only for firm matches. Size is omitted from some rows. Given values are once, few, many or a class for expanded clones.

V	J	size	D	CDR3	DNA
TRBV3-1/TRBV3-2	TRBJ2-3	-	-	CASSRQRSTDTQYF	TGTGCCAGCAGTCGACAGAGGAGCACAGATACGCAGTATTTT
TRBV19	TRBJ2-2	-	-	CASSIASTGELFF	TGTGCCAGTAGTATAGCTTCCACCGGGGAGCTGTTTTTT
TRBV19	TRBJ2-4	-	-	CASSIGGGSAKNIQYF	TGTGCCAGTAGTATTGGAGGGGGCTCAGCCAAAAACATTCAGTACTTC
TRBV30	TRBJ2-1	-	TRBD2	CASDAGTTNNEQFF	TGTGCCTCCGACGCCGGGACTACCAACAATGAGCAGTTCTTC
TRBV2	TRBJ2-7	-	-	CASSRPGGTGNSYEQYF	TGTGCCAGCAGTCGCCCGGGGGGCACTGGGAACTCCTACGAGCAGTACTTC
TRBV5-8	TRBJ1-5	-	-	CASTLGPGGLQPQHF	TGTGCCAGCACCCTAGGACCCGGAGGATTACAGCCCCAGCATTTT
TRBV2	TRBJ2-7	-	TRBD2	CASSEEASGGMISYEQYF	TGTGCCAGCAGTGAAGAGGCGAGCGGGGGGATGATCTCCTACGAGCAGTACTTC
TRBV6-6	TRBJ2-3	-	TRBD2	CASRQSTSGSSDTQYF	TGTGCCAGCAGACAGTCGACTAGCGGGAGCTCAGATACGCAGTATTTT
TRBV14	TRBJ2-7	-	-	CASSQGAGGFHEQYF	TGTGCCAGCAGCCAAGGGGCAGGGGGGTTCCACGAGCAGTACTTC
TRBV19	TRBJ1-1	-	-	CASSMSRGTEAFF	TGTGCCAGTAGTATGTCCAGGGGCACTGAAGCTTTCTTT
TRBV6-5	TRBJ1-2	-	TRBD1	CASSYRDRAYGYTF	TGTGCCAGCAGTTACCGGGACAGGGCCTATGGCTACACCTTC
TRBV7-2	TRBJ1-3	once	TRBD1	CASSRTGVGNTIYF	TGTGCCAGCAGCCGGACAGGGGTAGGAAACACCATATATTTT
TRBV4-1	TRBJ1-3	few	-	CASSQGSGRSGNTIYF	TGCGCCAGCAGCCAAGGGTCAGGGAGGTCTGGAAACACCATATATTTT
TRBV29-1	TRBJ1-6	-	TRBD1	CSARQGLNSPLHF	TGCAGCGCCCGACAGGGGCTTAATTCACCCCTCCACTTT
TRBV28	TRBJ1-2	-	TRBD1	CATSQTGHYGYTF	TGTGCCACCAGTCAGACAGGGCACTATGGCTACACCTTC
TRBV6-5	TRBJ1-2	-	TRBD1	CASSRDRKYYGYTF	TGTGCCAGCAGCCGGGACAGAAAATACTATGGCTACACCTTC
TRBV3-1/TRBV3-2	TRBJ1-5	-	-	CASSHPTGGISNQPQHF	TGTGCCAGCAGCCACCCAACCGGGGGGATCAGCAATCAGCCCCAGCATTTT
TRBV6-5	TRBJ2-7	-	-	CASSYSRTVSHF	TGTGCCAGCAGTTACTCACGGACAGTCTCGCACTTC
TRBV19	TRBJ2-1	once	TRBD2	CASSFPSSGSSYNEQFF	TGTGCCAGTAGTTTCCCCTCAAGCGGGAGCTCCTACAATGAGCAGTTCTTC
TRBV5-6	TRBJ2-2	-	-	CASSSITGELFF	TGTGCCAGCAGCTCAATTACCGGGGAGCTGTTTTTT
TRBV3-1/TRBV3-2	TRBJ1-2	few	TRBD1	CASRPEGAGGYTF	TGTGCCAGCAGGCCGGAGGGGGCGGGCGGCTACACCTTC
TRBV10-2	TRBJ1-1	-	TRBD1	CASSDGTGGGRTEAFF	TGCGCCAGCAGTGACGGGACAGGGGGCGGGCGGACTGAAGCTTTCTTT
TRBV12-3/TRBV12-4	TRBJ2-1	-	TRBD1	CASSSTPGQGSFF	TGTGCCAGCAGTTCAACTCCGGGACAGGGCTCGTTCTTC
TRBV12-1	TRBJ1-2	-	-	CASSDGGFDGYTF	TGTGCCAGCAGCGATGGGGGGTTTGATGGCTACACCTTC
TRBV30	TRBJ1-5	-	-	CAWSQNSNQPQHF	TGTGCCTGGAGCCAAAATAGCAATCAGCCCCAGCATTTT
TRBV5-1	TRBJ2-1	-	-	CASSFEGFNEQFF	TGCGCCAGCAGCTTCGAGGGCTTCAATGAGCAGTTCTTC
TRBV15	TRBJ1-2	-	TRBD1	CATSRARGVGGYTF	TGTGCCACCAGCAGAGCCAGGGGGGTCGGTGGCTACACCTTC
TRBV28	TRBJ1-4	-	-	CASSLRFRGREKLFF	TGTGCCAGCAGCCTGCGGTTCAGGGGCCGTGAAAAACTGTTTTTT
TRBV27	TRBJ2-1	-	TRBD2	CASSFGGRALNEQFF	TGTGCCAGCAGTTTTGGCGGGAGGGCCTTGAATGAGCAGTTCTTC
TRBV7-6	TRBJ1-1	-	-	CASSFQGGTEAFF	TGTGCCAGCAGCTTCCAGGGAGGCACTGAAGCTTTCTTT
TRBV9	TRBJ1-1	-	-	CASSKTVNTEAFF	TGTGCCAGCAGCAAGACAGTAAACACTGAAGCTTTCTTT
TRBV19	TRBJ2-7	-	-	CASSIVGGDSYEQYF	TGTGCCAGTAGTATAGTGGGGGGAGACTCCTACGAGCAGTACTTC
TRBV6-5	TRBJ2-2	-	-	CASSYSRVPGELFF	TGTGCCAGCAGTTACTCGAGGGTCCCCGGGGAGCTGTTTTTT
TRBV7-9	TRBJ2-1	-	TRBD2	CASHRGVLAGEFEQFF	TGTGCCAGCCATCGCGGGGTACTAGCGGGAGAATTTGAGCAGTTCTTC
TRBV21-1	TRBJ1-2	-	-	CASSKFPGAYGYTF	TGTGCCAGCAGCAAATTCCCAGGGGCTTATGGCTACACCTTC
TRBV18	TRBJ2-5	-	TRBD2	CASSPRLAGDMKETQYF	TGTGCCAGCTCACCCCGACTAGCGGGGGACATGAAAGAGACCCAGTACTTC
TRBV9	TRBJ2-4	-	TRBD2	CASSVAALAGDNIQYF	TGTGCCAGCAGCGTAGCTGCCCTAGCGGGAGACAACATTCAGTACTTC
TRBV18	TRBJ1-3	-	-	CASSSAGGPGNTIYF	TGTGCCAGCTCATCGGCGGGGGGTCCTGGAAACACCATATATTTT
TRBV28	TRBJ1-5	-	TRBD1	CASSTGGDGNQPQHF	TGTGCCAGCAGTACAGGGGGCGATGGCAATCAGCCCCAGCATTTT
TRBV5-8	TRBJ1-2	-	TRBD1	CASSLVTGANYGYTF	TGTGCCAGCAGCTTGGTTACAGGGGCTAACTATGGCTACACCTTC
TRBV19	TRBJ1-1	-	TRBD1	CAIKGTGGNTEAFF	TGTGCCATTAAGGGGACAGGGGGGAACACTGAAGCTTTCTTT
TRBV7-6	TRBJ2-3	-	-	CASTAAISTTDTQYF	TGTGCCAGCACAGCGGCCATATCGACCACAGATACGCAGTATTTT
TRBV15	TRBJ2-1	-	TRBD2	CATSRDYRLAGNYNEQFF	TGTGCCACCAGCAGAGACTATCGACTAGCGGGGAATTACAATGAGCAGTTCTTC
TRBV5-4	TRBJ2-1	once	TRBD2	CASSLASGGAGNEQFF	TGTGCCAGCAGCTTAGCTAGCGGGGGGGCGGGCAATGAGCAGTTCTTC
TRBV9	TRBJ2-5	-	-	CASSVRSGQETQYF	TGTGCCAGCAGCGTCCGTAGCGGCCAAGAGACCCAGTACTTC
TRBV9	TRBJ1-1	-	-	CASSSRQSTTEAFF	TGTGCCAGCAGCTCAAGACAGTCGACCACTGAAGCTTTCTTT
TRBV7-9	TRBJ2-2	once	-	CASKPRGTGELFF	TGTGCCAGCAAACCCCGGGGTACCGGGGAGCTGTTTTTT
TRBV5-1	TRBJ1-3	-	TRBD1	CASSLRPPGQGSERNTIYF	TGCGCCAGCAGCTTACGCCCCCCGGGACAGGGGTCGGAGAGAAACACCATATATTTT
TRBV29-1	TRBJ1-1	-	-	CSVSATENTEAFF	TGCAGCGTAAGCGCGACGGAGAACACTGAAGCTTTCTTT
TRBV29-1	TRBJ1-2	-	-	CSVHLNYGYTF	TGCAGCGTTCACCTAAACTATGGCTACACCTTC
TRBV28	TRBJ2-1	few	TRBD1	CASSGAGGAYNEQFF	TGTGCCAGCAGTGGGGCAGGGGGCGCCTACAATGAGCAGTTCTTC
TRBV5-1	TRBJ2-1	once	TRBD2	CASSLSSGRAWEQFF	TGCGCCAGCAGCTTGAGTAGCGGGAGGGCGTGGGAGCAGTTCTTC
TRBV2	TRBJ2-2	once	TRBD2	CASRLAGGALTGELFF	TGTGCCAGCAGGCTCGCGGGGGGGGCCCTGACCGGGGAGCTGTTTTTT